One and the same sample provided the 8 T cell receptor beta chains below, sequenced in a study of T-cell memory formation after mild COVID-19. TCRdb used MiXCR to reprocess the 5' RACE reads, holding one entry per CDR3 protein. The data hold 450,000 or so distinct CDR3 sequences, with 15% to 25% observed a single time. The material sequenced was PBMCs or a T cell subset sorted from them (not recorded which). These receptor sequences come from an adult woman who had mild COVID-19 (a few samples of this study predate the infection). Cell type and time point are not known.

This chain joins TRBV20-1 and TRBJ1-1; D remains ambiguous. Germline V gene lookup returns CDR1 DFQATT and CDR2 SNEGSKA (reference sequence). V was clipped by 1 base and J by 5 bases, with 14 bases between them. The CDR3 consists of 14 residues. The DNA of the CDR3 is TGCAGTGCTAGAGTACCGGGCAGGTATACTGAAGCTTTCTTT. This codes for CSARVPGRYTEAFF.

J is TRBJ2-3 and V is TRBV6-1; a weak D match, TRBD2 (5 bases). The ends were cut back, 2 bases at V and 0 bases at J, with 9 bases in the middle. This CDR3 region has 15 residues. Germline values: CDR1 MNHNS, CDR2 SASEGT. CDR3 residues: CASSETGDSTDTQYF. CDR3 coding DNA: TGTGCCAGCAGTGAAACCGGGGATAGCACAGATACGCAGTATTTT.

This clonotype was counted between two and nine times. The rearrangement links TRBV11-2 to TRBJ2-2; no firm D call. CDR3 length: 14 amino acids. Germline CDR1 is SGHAT and CDR2 is FQNNGV. The V end was cut by 3 bases, the J end by 4 bases, with 9 bases between. The CDR3 loop is CASSLASTTGELFF. In nucleotides, the CDR3 is TGTGCCAGCAGCTTGGCCAGCACCACCGGGGAGCTGTTTTTT.

CDR3 sequence (DNA): TGTGCCAGCAGCCGGGAGTGGGGGGCGGCAACTAATGAAAAACTGTTTTTT. Amino acids: CASSREWGAATNEKLFF. This chain joins TRBV5-6 and TRBJ1-4; TRBD1 is a possible D gene (6 bases). The V gene's germline CDR1 is SGHDT and CDR2 YYEEEE. This CDR3 region has 17 residues. The germline V and J ends were trimmed by 4 bases and 0 bases, with 16 bases remaining between them.

This clonotype was observed a few times. The gene calls are TRBV6-2 or TRBV6-3 and TRBJ2-7; tentatively, D is TRBD1 (8 bases). Per germline, CDR1 MNHEY and CDR2 SVGEGT. The length of the CDR3 is 11 residues. V was clipped by 8 bases and J by 7 bases, with 12 bases between them. CDR3: CASGQGGEQYF. The CDR3 DNA is TGTGCCAGCGGACAGGGAGGGGAGCAGTACTTC.

This clonotype has only a few counts. The V gene is TRBV15, the J gene TRBJ2-1; 10 bases are a match to TRBD2. Germline assignment: CDR1 LNHNV and CDR2 YYDKDF (reference sequence). The CDR3 covers 17 residues. V gave up 2 bases and J gave up 4 bases; unmatched junction bases: 8. The CDR3 region has the DNA TGTGCCACCAGCAGACCCCTAGCGGGAGTGCGGTACAATGAGCAGTTCTTC. Translated: CATSRPLAGVRYNEQFF.

This chain uses TRBV28 with TRBJ1-5; D call uncertain. The CDR3 totals 13 residues. Trimming took off 8 bases at V and 2 bases at J, with 10 bases between the two ends. Looked up from germline, CDR1 is MDHEN and CDR2 is SYDVKM. The CDR3 sequence is CASGREGNQPQHF. The DNA of the CDR3 is TGTGCCAGCGGTAGGGAGGGCAATCAGCCCCAGCATTTT.

The chain joins TRBV18 to TRBJ1-5; D is possibly TRBD1 (6 bases). In germline, CDR1 is KGHSH, CDR2 LQKENI. The CDR3 totals 14 residues. Trimming took 3 bases from V and 6 from J, leaving 12 bases between them. CDR3: CASSPDRTGQPQHF. The CDR3 DNA follows: TGTGCCAGCTCACCCGACAGGACGGGTCAGCCCCAGCATTTT.